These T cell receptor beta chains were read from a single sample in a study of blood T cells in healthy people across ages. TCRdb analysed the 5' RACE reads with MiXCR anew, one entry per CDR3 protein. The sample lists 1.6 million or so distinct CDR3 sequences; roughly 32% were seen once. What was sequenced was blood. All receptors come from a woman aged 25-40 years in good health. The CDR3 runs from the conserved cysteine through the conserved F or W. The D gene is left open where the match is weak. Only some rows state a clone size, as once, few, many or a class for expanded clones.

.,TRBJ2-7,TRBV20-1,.,CSARVSRGSYEQYF,TGCAGTGCTAGAGTCAGCAGGGGTTCCTACGAGCAGTACTTC
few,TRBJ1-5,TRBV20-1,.,CSAAQVNQPQHF,TGCAGTGCTGCACAGGTCAATCAGCCCCAGCATTTT
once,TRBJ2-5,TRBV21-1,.,CASRRETSGTQYF,TGTGCCAGCAGGCGGGAGACCTCTGGGACCCAGTACTTC
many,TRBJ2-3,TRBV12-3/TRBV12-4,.,CASSLGPVTDTQYF,TGTGCCAGCAGTTTGGGTCCTGTCACAGATACGCAGTATTTT
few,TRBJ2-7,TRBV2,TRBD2,CASSRTSGSATYEQYF,TGTGCCAGCAGTCGGACTAGCGGGAGCGCGACCTACGAGCAGTACTTC
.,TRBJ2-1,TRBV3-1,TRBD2,CASSRGTIRDEQFF,TGTGCCAGCAGCCGAGGGACTATTCGGGATGAGCAGTTCTTC
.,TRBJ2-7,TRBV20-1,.,CSASSSGVPYEQYF,TGCAGTGCTTCCTCCTCCGGGGTTCCCTACGAGCAGTACTTC
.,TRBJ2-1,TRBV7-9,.,CGSLHRAGQWPNEQFF,TGTGGCAGCCTACATCGAGCGGGACAATGGCCCAATGAGCAGTTCTTC
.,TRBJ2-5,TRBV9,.,CASSVDHQETQYF,TGTGCCAGCAGCGTAGACCACCAAGAGACCCAGTACTTC
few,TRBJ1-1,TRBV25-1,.,CASSEGTLRAFF,TGTGCCAGCAGTGAAGGCACCCTTAGGGCTTTCTTT
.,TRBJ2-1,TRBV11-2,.,CASSVVWWGLGNEQFF,TGTGCCAGCAGCGTAGTCTGGTGGGGCCTAGGGAATGAGCAGTTCTTC
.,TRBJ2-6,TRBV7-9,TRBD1,CASSLWTGLSGANVLTF,TGTGCCAGCAGCTTATGGACAGGGCTGTCTGGGGCCAACGTCCTGACTTTC
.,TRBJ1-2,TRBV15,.,CATSRDAGSVHGAGYTF,TGTGCCACCAGCAGAGATGCGGGCTCCGTGCACGGCGCAGGCTACACCTTC
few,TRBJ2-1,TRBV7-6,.,CASSLAPQGSPDLTPYNEQFF,TGTGCCAGCAGCTTAGCGCCCCAGGGTAGCCCCGATCTGACACCTTACAATGAGCAGTTCTTC
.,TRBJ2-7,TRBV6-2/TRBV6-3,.,CACSALSEQYF,TGTGCCTGCAGTGCACTATCCGAGCAGTACTTC
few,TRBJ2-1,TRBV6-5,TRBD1,CASSYSRGRGNEQFF,TGTGCCAGCAGTTACTCCAGGGGGCGAGGGAATGAGCAGTTCTTC
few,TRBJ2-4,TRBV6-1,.,CASSLGPESKNIQYF,TGTGCCAGCAGCCTTGGACCGGAATCCAAAAACATTCAGTACTTC
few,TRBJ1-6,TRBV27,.,CASSLTFNSPLHF,TGTGCCAGCAGTTTAACCTTTAATTCACCCCTCCACTTT
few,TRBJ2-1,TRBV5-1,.,CASSRSVNEQFF,TGCGCCAGCAGCCGTTCGGTCAATGAGCAGTTCTTC
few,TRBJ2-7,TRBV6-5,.,CASSSSRGTGNHYEQYF,TGTGCCAGCAGCTCCTCCAGAGGCACAGGTAACCACTACGAGCAGTACTTC
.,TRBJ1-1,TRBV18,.,CASSPPVVNEAFF,TGTGCCAGCTCACCACCTGTCGTGAATGAAGCTTTCTTT
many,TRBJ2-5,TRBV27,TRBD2,CASSLVAGAGETQYF,TGTGCCAGCAGTTTGGTAGCGGGAGCAGGAGAGACCCAGTACTTC
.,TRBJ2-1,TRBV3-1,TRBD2,CASSQAKPGLAGRAYNEQFF,TGTGCCAGCAGCCAAGCCAAACCGGGACTAGCGGGCAGGGCCTACAATGAGCAGTTCTTC
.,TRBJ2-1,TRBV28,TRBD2,CASSFQAGGPYEQFF,TGTGCCAGCAGTTTTCAAGCGGGAGGGCCCTATGAGCAGTTCTTC
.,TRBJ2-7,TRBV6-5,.,CASSVQGHEQYF,TGTGCCAGCAGTGTACAGGGACACGAGCAGTACTTC
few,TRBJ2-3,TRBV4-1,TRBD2,CASSLSGVVVGDTQYF,TGCGCCAGCAGCCTTAGCGGGGTGGTCGTTGGAGATACGCAGTATTTT
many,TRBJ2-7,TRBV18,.,CASSPAPSDEQYF,TGTGCCAGCTCACCCGCGCCCTCGGACGAGCAGTACTTC
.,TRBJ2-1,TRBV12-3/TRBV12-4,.,CASSLGGIDNEQFF,TGTGCCAGCAGTTTGGGCGGGATCGACAATGAGCAGTTCTTC
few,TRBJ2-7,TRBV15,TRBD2,CATSLIAGAPDEQYF,TGTGCCACCAGCCTGATAGCGGGAGCCCCGGACGAGCAGTACTTC
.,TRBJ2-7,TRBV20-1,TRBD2,CSARHTGGGRAYEQYF,TGCAGTGCTAGACATACGGGCGGCGGGAGAGCGTACGAGCAGTACTTC
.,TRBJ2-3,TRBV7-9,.,CASRPGGTDAQYF,TGTGCCAGCCGTCCGGGGGGCACAGATGCGCAGTATTTT
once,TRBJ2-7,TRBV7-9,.,CASSVRGTPAAYEQYF,TGTGCCAGCAGCGTCAGAGGGACGCCGGCGGCCTACGAGCAGTACTTC
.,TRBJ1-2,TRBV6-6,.,CASGIGQHYGYTF,TGTGCCAGCGGTATAGGACAGCACTATGGCTACACCTTC
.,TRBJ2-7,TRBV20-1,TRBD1,CSARPTGSNEQYF,TGCAGTGCTAGACCGACAGGGTCCAACGAGCAGTACTTC
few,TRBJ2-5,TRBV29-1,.,CSVNSIKETQYF,TGCAGCGTCAACTCCATTAAAGAGACCCAGTACTTC
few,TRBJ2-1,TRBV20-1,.,CSARGLGGDPVEQFF,TGCAGTGCTAGAGGCCTGGGGGGAGACCCGGTTGAGCAGTTCTTC
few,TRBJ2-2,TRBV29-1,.,CSVGTETNTGELFF,TGCAGCGTGGGGACCGAAACGAACACCGGGGAGCTGTTTTTT
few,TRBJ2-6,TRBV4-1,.,CASSQATFGANVLTF,TGCGCCAGCAGCCAAGCAACGTTTGGGGCCAACGTCCTGACTTTC
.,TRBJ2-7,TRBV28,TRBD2,CAGSLNPGASGSPEQYF,TGTGCCGGCAGTTTAAACCCAGGGGCTAGCGGGAGTCCCGAGCAGTACTTC